This TCR beta chain was recorded in a study of CD8 T cells in ankylosing spondylitis. Quantitative molecular-barcoded 5'-RACE generated the TCR beta libraries. Each CDR3 protein is one row after TCRdb ran MiXCR on the 5' RACE reads. This table holds 700,000 to 1,000,000 distinct CDR3 sequences, around 11% found once. Findings and limits, study-wide: Enrichment of disease-linked clones was reportedly significant in matched ankylosing spondylitis synovial fluid. As for the disease-linked clones, they showed a CD8+ phenotype and occurred at relatively low frequencies in peripheral blood. Among TCR beta sequences, a motif of several highly homologous variants appeared characteristic of ankylosing spondylitis blood.

This clonotype was seen more than once but under ten times. Its matching antigen is unknown. The material sequenced was blood, either unsorted or a sorted T cell fraction (not recorded which). This receptor was identified in a male donor with ankylosing spondylitis.

The DNA of the CDR3 is TGTGCCAGCAGTTACAGGGAACCTTACGAGCAGTACTTC. As protein: CASSYREPYEQYF. The chain employs TRBV6-5 and TRBJ2-7; unclear D gene. The CDR3 has 13 residues. Trimming took off 2 bases at V and 4 bases at J, with 9 bases between the two ends. CDR1 is MNHEY, CDR2 SVGAGI, per germline.